The sequence of this T cell receptor beta chain was determined in a study of blood T cell repertoires in COVID-19. Study-level information: Researchers got acute and convalescent COVID-19 samples from the United States, Italy and Spain.

Grouping used clinical history reported by participants in a survey and questionnaire. The V gene lost 6 bases and the J gene lost 8 bases, with 16 bases spanning the gap. CDR3 length equals 12 residues. Germline V gives CDR1 GTSNPN, CDR2 SVGIG (reference sequence). In the original analysis: From reference gene primer amplification, estimates of nucleated cell counts were derived. Here immunoSEQ multiplex PCR was the method, and the copy in TCRdb shows in-frame clones only, minus some. That table is the source of V, J and clone size, and D and trimming were worked out from the DNA. This table holds around 380,000 clones, approximately 89% found once.

The sequencing sample was made of PBMCs or T cells enriched from blood (not recorded which). The V and J genes are TRBV30 and TRBJ1-2; D is unresolved. The TCR originated in a man aged 25 to 40 who had recovered from COVID-19. The CDR3 reads CACLLEHGGYTF. CDR3 DNA: TGTGCCTGTCTTCTAGAGCACGGGGGCTACACCTTC. The full variable domain, with the rest looked up from reference TRBV30 and TRBJ1-2, is SQTIHQWPATLVQPVGSPLSLECTVEGTSNPNLYWYRQAAGRGLQLLFYSVGIGQISSEVPQNLSASRPQDRQFILSSKKLLLSDSGFYLCACLLEHGGYTFGSGTRLTVV.